A selection of T cell receptor beta chains follows, all from one sample in a study of PD-1 blockade in classical Hodgkin lymphoma. Repertoires were generated with immunoSEQ multiplex PCR, while TCRdb's copy carries only in-frame clones and drops some. The sample lists about 14,000 clones; roughly 77% were seen once. The material sequenced was peripheral blood mononuclear cells (PBMCs), taken at baseline. These receptors were taken from a human donor with classical Hodgkin lymphoma. The CDR3 runs from the conserved cysteine through the conserved F or W. The D gene is left open where the match is weak. Size tells how often a clone was seen (once, few, many) or the class of an expanded clone, and some rows leave it out.

j_gene: TRBJ1-1
d_gene: -
abundance: -
v_gene: TRBV11-1
CDR3nt: TGTGCCAGCAGCTTAGTTCAGAACACTGAAGCTTTCTTT
CDR3aa: CASSLVQNTEAFF

j_gene: TRBJ2-7
d_gene: -
abundance: -
v_gene: TRBV7-9
CDR3nt: TGTGCCAGCAGCCATTCAGGGAAATACGAGCAGTACTTC
CDR3aa: CASSHSGKYEQYF

j_gene: TRBJ2-3
d_gene: TRBD2
abundance: -
v_gene: TRBV7-9
CDR3nt: TGTGCCAGCAGCTCCCTTGACCGGGGGGGGGCAGATACGCAGTATTTT
CDR3aa: CASSSLDRGGADTQYF

j_gene: TRBJ2-1
d_gene: -
abundance: -
v_gene: TRBV7-2
CDR3nt: TGTGCCAGCAGCTTACAGGCGGAGAATTACAATGAGCAGTTCTTC
CDR3aa: CASSLQAENYNEQFF

j_gene: TRBJ1-4
d_gene: -
abundance: -
v_gene: TRBV5-4
CDR3nt: TGTGCCAGCAGCTTGCGGGGAGGAGCAGGTGAAAAACTGTTTTTT
CDR3aa: CASSLRGGAGEKLFF

j_gene: TRBJ2-2
d_gene: -
abundance: -
v_gene: TRBV7-9
CDR3nt: TGTGCCAGCAGACCACCGGGACAGAACACCGGGGAGCTGTTTTTT
CDR3aa: CASRPPGQNTGELFF

j_gene: TRBJ2-6
d_gene: -
abundance: few
v_gene: TRBV5-5
CDR3nt: TGTGCCAGCAGCCCCCCGCGAGGGGGTCAGACTGGGGCCAACGTCCTGACTTTC
CDR3aa: CASSPPRGGQTGANVLTF

j_gene: TRBJ2-3
d_gene: -
abundance: -
v_gene: TRBV12-5
CDR3nt: TGTGCTAGTGGTTTGGCATCGCAAAGGAGCACAGATACGCAGTATTTT
CDR3aa: CASGLASQRSTDTQYF

j_gene: TRBJ1-6
d_gene: -
abundance: -
v_gene: TRBV18
CDR3nt: TGTGCCAGCTCACAGCGTCAAGGGGCAGGTTCACCCCTCCACTTT
CDR3aa: CASSQRQGAGSPLHF

j_gene: TRBJ2-1
d_gene: TRBD1
abundance: -
v_gene: TRBV5-1
CDR3nt: TGCGCCAGCAGCTTGGAACAGGGGACCTACAATGAGCAGTTCTTC
CDR3aa: CASSLEQGTYNEQFF

j_gene: TRBJ2-2
d_gene: -
abundance: -
v_gene: TRBV7-2
CDR3nt: TGTGCCAGCAGCTTAGCGGGGGACACCGGGGAGCTGTTTTTT
CDR3aa: CASSLAGDTGELFF

j_gene: TRBJ1-3
d_gene: -
abundance: -
v_gene: TRBV5-4
CDR3nt: TGTGCCAGCAGCTCCCCCCAGGGAGATGGAAACACCATATATTTT
CDR3aa: CASSSPQGDGNTIYF

j_gene: TRBJ1-2
d_gene: -
abundance: -
v_gene: TRBV7-8
CDR3nt: TGTGCCAGCAGCTTAGGAAGGGTAAACTATGGCTACACCTTC
CDR3aa: CASSLGRVNYGYTF

j_gene: TRBJ2-2
d_gene: -
abundance: once
v_gene: TRBV18
CDR3nt: TGTGCCAGCTCATTCCGGGGGAAAGTGGCCGGGGAGCTGTTTTTT
CDR3aa: CASSFRGKVAGELFF

j_gene: TRBJ2-7
d_gene: -
abundance: -
v_gene: TRBV28
CDR3nt: TGTGCCAGCAGTTTATGGTCGGTGGGTGACAAAAGCTACGAGCAGTACTTC
CDR3aa: CASSLWSVGDKSYEQYF

j_gene: TRBJ2-2
d_gene: -
abundance: -
v_gene: TRBV6-5
CDR3nt: TGTGCCAGCACCTTTTATCCGAGGGAGCTGTTTTTT
CDR3aa: CASTFYPRELFF

j_gene: TRBJ1-3
d_gene: -
abundance: -
v_gene: TRBV18
CDR3nt: TGTGCCAGCTCACCGACTCCCACTTTACCGGGACGCAGGACTTTGAACACCATATATTTT
CDR3aa: CASSPTPTLPGRRTLNTIYF

j_gene: TRBJ1-2
d_gene: -
abundance: medium-sized
v_gene: TRBV5-6
CDR3nt: TGTGCCAGCAGCTTTTCCGGGGTACGCGGCTACACCTTC
CDR3aa: CASSFSGVRGYTF

j_gene: TRBJ1-4
d_gene: -
abundance: -
v_gene: TRBV4-2
CDR3nt: TGTGCCAGCCGTAACAGGGCGAGGGATAATGAAAAACTGTTTTTT
CDR3aa: CASRNRARDNEKLFF

j_gene: TRBJ2-3
d_gene: -
abundance: -
v_gene: TRBV6-5
CDR3nt: TGTGCCAGCAGTTACTCCGTGGGGATAACCACAGATACGCAGTATTTT
CDR3aa: CASSYSVGITTDTQYF

j_gene: TRBJ2-7
d_gene: -
abundance: -
v_gene: TRBV6-4
CDR3nt: TGTGCCAGCAATATAGACGCTATCTTCTACGAGCAGTACTTC
CDR3aa: CASNIDAIFYEQYF

j_gene: TRBJ1-1
d_gene: -
abundance: -
v_gene: TRBV10-3
CDR3nt: TGTGCCATCAGTGAGTTCGCGATGGAGAACACTGAAGCTTTCTTT
CDR3aa: CAISEFAMENTEAFF

j_gene: TRBJ2-1
d_gene: TRBD2
abundance: -
v_gene: TRBV9
CDR3nt: TGTGCCAGCAGCTCTGGGGGAAAGCGGGGTCCCTACAATGAGCAGTTCTTC
CDR3aa: CASSSGGKRGPYNEQFF

j_gene: TRBJ1-6
d_gene: -
abundance: -
v_gene: TRBV5-6
CDR3nt: TGTGCCAGCAGCCCCTCAGGGGCTAATTCACCCCTCCACTTT
CDR3aa: CASSPSGANSPLHF

j_gene: TRBJ2-3
d_gene: -
abundance: -
v_gene: TRBV6-5
CDR3nt: TGTGCCAGCAGGGAGGTGGGGGAGAACACAGATACGCAGTATTTT
CDR3aa: CASREVGENTDTQYF

j_gene: TRBJ2-7
d_gene: -
abundance: medium-sized
v_gene: TRBV27
CDR3nt: TGTGCCAGCAGTTTACTTTCAGGGACCCCCTACGAGCAGTACTTC
CDR3aa: CASSLLSGTPYEQYF

j_gene: TRBJ2-3
d_gene: -
abundance: few
v_gene: TRBV7-9
CDR3nt: TGTGCCAGCAGCTCGGTAGGCGATACGCAGTATTTT
CDR3aa: CASSSVGDTQYF

j_gene: TRBJ1-1
d_gene: TRBD1
abundance: -
v_gene: TRBV19
CDR3nt: TGTGCCAGTAGTATTGACAGGGGTCGCACTGAAGCTTTCTTT
CDR3aa: CASSIDRGRTEAFF

j_gene: TRBJ1-1
d_gene: -
abundance: -
v_gene: TRBV7-9
CDR3nt: TGTGCCAGCAGCTTAGGACAGATAATGAACACTGAAGCTTTCTTT
CDR3aa: CASSLGQIMNTEAFF

j_gene: TRBJ1-1
d_gene: -
abundance: -
v_gene: TRBV6-5
CDR3nt: TGTGCCAGCAGTTACTCGAACCAGGGGACCTCGAAAGCTTTCTTT
CDR3aa: CASSYSNQGTSKAFF

j_gene: TRBJ1-4
d_gene: TRBD1
abundance: -
v_gene: TRBV2
CDR3nt: TGTGCCAGCAGTGCCTCCGGGACAGGAGTCGGAGAAAAACTGTTTTTT
CDR3aa: CASSASGTGVGEKLFF

j_gene: TRBJ2-1
d_gene: TRBD1
abundance: -
v_gene: TRBV5-4
CDR3nt: TGTGCCAGCAGCTTGGGTGGGCGACAGGGCAATGAGCAGTTCTTC
CDR3aa: CASSLGGRQGNEQFF

j_gene: TRBJ1-1
d_gene: -
abundance: -
v_gene: TRBV7-2
CDR3nt: TGTGCCAGCAGCTTACAGGCATTGATGGCTGAAGCTTTCTTT
CDR3aa: CASSLQALMAEAFF

j_gene: TRBJ2-6
d_gene: -
abundance: -
v_gene: TRBV16
CDR3nt: TGTGCCAGCAGCCAACAGGGTTGGGGGGCCAACGTCCTGACTTTC
CDR3aa: CASSQQGWGANVLTF

j_gene: TRBJ1-1
d_gene: TRBD1
abundance: -
v_gene: TRBV7-3
CDR3nt: TGTGCCAGCAGCTTCCAACGGACAGGGGTGACTGAAGCTTTCTTT
CDR3aa: CASSFQRTGVTEAFF

j_gene: TRBJ1-3
d_gene: -
abundance: once
v_gene: TRBV18
CDR3nt: TGTGCCAGCTCACCAAGCTCTGGAAACACCATATATTTT
CDR3aa: CASSPSSGNTIYF

j_gene: TRBJ1-1
d_gene: -
abundance: -
v_gene: TRBV5-5
CDR3nt: TGTGCCAGCAACTCCGGGACGGTGAACACTGAAGCTTTCTTT
CDR3aa: CASNSGTVNTEAFF

j_gene: TRBJ1-1
d_gene: -
abundance: -
v_gene: TRBV20-1
CDR3nt: TGCAGTGCTACAGGGTTCACTGAAGCTTTCTTT
CDR3aa: CSATGFTEAFF

j_gene: TRBJ1-5
d_gene: -
abundance: few
v_gene: TRBV7-2
CDR3nt: TGTGCCAGCAGCCCTCGCCAGGAGAGATATAGCAATCAGCCCCAGCATTTT
CDR3aa: CASSPRQERYSNQPQHF

j_gene: TRBJ1-5
d_gene: -
abundance: few
v_gene: TRBV19
CDR3nt: TGTGCCAGTAAGCAGGGGACTGGCAATCAGCCCCAGCATTTT
CDR3aa: CASKQGTGNQPQHF

j_gene: TRBJ2-1
d_gene: -
abundance: few
v_gene: TRBV11-2
CDR3nt: TGTGCCAGCAGCTTGGGCGGGGGCCGCTACAATGAGCAGTTCTTC
CDR3aa: CASSLGGGRYNEQFF

j_gene: TRBJ1-6
d_gene: -
abundance: -
v_gene: TRBV5-1
CDR3nt: TGCGCCAGCAGCTTGGCCGGGCCCGCTCTGGGTTCACCCCCCCACTTT
CDR3aa: CASSLAGPALGSPPHF

j_gene: TRBJ1-2
d_gene: TRBD1
abundance: -
v_gene: TRBV28
CDR3nt: TGTGCCAGCAGTTCGGGACAGGGTAATGGCTACACCTTC
CDR3aa: CASSSGQGNGYTF

j_gene: TRBJ1-6
d_gene: TRBD1
abundance: -
v_gene: TRBV6-1
CDR3nt: TGTGCCAGCAACGGAAGACAGGGGAGTAATTCACCCCTCCACTTT
CDR3aa: CASNGRQGSNSPLHF

j_gene: TRBJ2-1
d_gene: -
abundance: -
v_gene: TRBV2
CDR3nt: TGTGCCAGCAGTGAAGCAGGGCGGAAAGGCGATGAGCAGTTCTTC
CDR3aa: CASSEAGRKGDEQFF

j_gene: TRBJ1-2
d_gene: TRBD1
abundance: few
v_gene: TRBV5-1
CDR3nt: TGCGCCAGCAGCGAAGGACAGGTCGGCTATGGCTACACCTTC
CDR3aa: CASSEGQVGYGYTF

j_gene: TRBJ2-7
d_gene: -
abundance: -
v_gene: TRBV7-8
CDR3nt: TGTGCCAGCAGCCTTCGTTGGGGTGGTCTCGGCGAGCAGTACTTC
CDR3aa: CASSLRWGGLGEQYF

j_gene: TRBJ2-3
d_gene: -
abundance: -
v_gene: TRBV12-5
CDR3nt: TGTGCTAGTGGTAGCTCGGGACCTTTAACAGATACGCAGTATTTT
CDR3aa: CASGSSGPLTDTQYF

j_gene: TRBJ1-1
d_gene: -
abundance: -
v_gene: TRBV18
CDR3nt: TGTGCCAGCTCACCGGGAGGGAACACTGAAGCTTTCTTT
CDR3aa: CASSPGGNTEAFF

j_gene: TRBJ1-5
d_gene: -
abundance: -
v_gene: TRBV9
CDR3nt: TGTGCCAGCAGCGTCAGTTCGGGTAGCAATCAGCCCCAGCATTTT
CDR3aa: CASSVSSGSNQPQHF

j_gene: TRBJ1-2
d_gene: TRBD1
abundance: few
v_gene: TRBV18
CDR3nt: TGTGCCAGCTCACCACTATACCGGGACAGGGGAAGAGGAGGCTACACCTTC
CDR3aa: CASSPLYRDRGRGGYTF

j_gene: TRBJ1-3
d_gene: -
abundance: -
v_gene: TRBV18
CDR3nt: TGTGCCAGCTCACCGAGCGAGCCGGACGGGACCTCTGGAAACACCATATATTTT
CDR3aa: CASSPSEPDGTSGNTIYF

j_gene: TRBJ2-5
d_gene: -
abundance: -
v_gene: TRBV5-1
CDR3nt: TGCGCCAGCAGCAAACTAGCTGGGGGCCAAGAGACCCAGTACTTC
CDR3aa: CASSKLAGGQETQYF

j_gene: TRBJ1-2
d_gene: TRBD1
abundance: few
v_gene: TRBV18
CDR3nt: TGTGCCAGCTCAAGTCCTCTGACAGGGGTGGGCTACACCTTC
CDR3aa: CASSSPLTGVGYTF

j_gene: TRBJ1-1
d_gene: -
abundance: -
v_gene: TRBV7-2
CDR3nt: TGTGCCAGCAGCTCCCAGCCGGGAGCGAGATCGGAAGCTTTCTTT
CDR3aa: CASSSQPGARSEAFF

j_gene: TRBJ1-2
d_gene: -
abundance: -
v_gene: TRBV2
CDR3nt: TGTGCCAGCAGTGATATGGGGGTTGGAGGCTACACCTTC
CDR3aa: CASSDMGVGGYTF

j_gene: TRBJ1-5
d_gene: -
abundance: once
v_gene: TRBV5-6
CDR3nt: TGTGCCAGCAGCTTGGCCAACGGTCAGCCCCAGCATTTT
CDR3aa: CASSLANGQPQHF

j_gene: TRBJ1-2
d_gene: TRBD1
abundance: -
v_gene: TRBV5-4
CDR3nt: TGTGCCAGCAGCTTGAGGGACAGAAACTATGGCTACACCTTC
CDR3aa: CASSLRDRNYGYTF

j_gene: TRBJ1-5
d_gene: TRBD1
abundance: -
v_gene: TRBV30
CDR3nt: TGTGCCTGGAGTCAGACAGGGGGCGGCGGGTTGGGCAATCAGCCCCAGCATTTT
CDR3aa: CAWSQTGGGGLGNQPQHF

j_gene: TRBJ1-2
d_gene: TRBD1
abundance: once
v_gene: TRBV6-4
CDR3nt: TGTGCCAGCAGTGAAGACAGGGGGGCGCTTTATGGCTACACCTTC
CDR3aa: CASSEDRGALYGYTF